Presented here are 7 T cell receptor beta chains from one specimen sequenced in a study of T cells in Graves' hyperthyroidism and ophthalmopathy. Researchers amplified the TCR beta CDR3 regions from RNA transcripts. The study used the HTBI primer set for a first-round RT-PCR of the TCR CDR3. TCRdb processed the multiplex PCR reads anew with MiXCR; each CDR3 protein has one entry. The sample consists of roughly 720,000 distinct CDR3 sequences, 15% to 20% of them appearing once. Source material: blood. Receptors were obtained from a man in his fifties with Graves' hyperthyroidism.

The rearrangement joins TRBV5-4 to TRBJ1-1; D is unclear. CDR1 and CDR2 (germline): SGHNT, YYREEE (reference sequence). CDR3 length equals 15 residues. V lost 3 bases, J lost 3 bases, and 15 bases lay in between. The CDR3 DNA reads as TGTGCCAGCAGCTATGAAATGTCTGGGGACACTGAAGCTTTCTTT. It yields the protein CASSYEMSGDTEAFF. Using reference TRBV5-4 and TRBJ1-1 for the parts outside the CDR3, the full variable domain is ETGVTQSPTHLIKTRGQQVTLRCSSQSGHNTVSWYQQALGQGPQFIFQYYREEENGRGNFPPRFSGLQFPNYSSELNVNALELDDSALYLCASSYEMSGDTEAFFGQGTRLTVV.

This clonotype was seen many times. The chain combines TRBV30 with TRBJ2-5; 10 bases align to TRBD2. This CDR3 has 18 amino acids. Losses at the gene ends were 3 bases for V and 0 bases for J; bases not matched to a gene: 13. CDR1 and CDR2 from the germline V gene are GTSNPN and SVGIG (reference sequence). Here the CDR3 reads CAWRDEGPGLAYQETQYF. CDR3 coding DNA: TGTGCCTGGAGGGATGAAGGTCCGGGACTAGCGTACCAAGAGACCCAGTACTTC. Full variable domain (remainder filled in from reference TRBV30 and TRBJ2-5): SQTIHQWPATLVQPVGSPLSLECTVEGTSNPNLYWYRQAAGRGLQLLFYSVGIGQISSEVPQNLSASRPQDRQFILSSKKLLLSDSGFYLCAWRDEGPGLAYQETQYFGPGTRLLVL.

This clonotype came up many times. The V call is TRBV24-1, the J call TRBJ2-5, with D unresolved. V lost 5 bases, J lost 1 base, and 4 bases lay in between. The CDR3 totals 12 residues. Germline assignment: CDR1 KGHDR and CDR2 SFDVKD. The CDR3 loop reads CATSGTQETQYF. CDR3 DNA sequence: TGTGCCACCAGTGGGACCCAAGAGACCCAGTACTTC.

This chain connects TRBV6-6 to TRBJ2-3; 13 nucleotides match TRBD2. Germline V lookup: CDR1 MNHNY, CDR2 SVGAGI (reference sequence). J lost 4 bases, V lost 1 base, and 2 bases had no gene match. The CDR3 has 16 amino acids. CDR3 nucleotides: TGTGCCAGCAGTTACTTAGGACTAGCGGGAGCAGATACGCAGTATTTT. This encodes CASSYLGLAGADTQYF.

This chain links TRBV5-6 with TRBJ2-5; weak D call: TRBD2 (5 bases). The CDR3 is made up of 14 amino acids. V was clipped by 5 bases and J by 9 bases, with 20 bases between them. Germline values: CDR1 SGHDT, CDR2 YYEEEE. The chain's CDR3 is CASSPGEPASPQYF. In DNA, the CDR3 is TGTGCCAGCAGTCCCGGGGAACCGGCGTCGCCCCAGTACTTC. The full variable domain, its missing parts supplied by reference TRBV5-6 and TRBJ2-5, is DAGVTQSPTHLIKTRGQQVTLRCSPKSGHDTVSWYQQALGQGPQFIFQYYEEEERQRGNFPDRFSGHQFPNYSSELNVNALLLGDSALYLCASSPGEPASPQYFGPGTRLLVL.

There are a few counts of this clonotype. The rearrangement uses TRBV6-6 and TRBJ2-7; D may be TRBD1 (6 bases). V dropped 2 bases and J dropped 2 bases, with 10 bases sitting between them. This CDR3 has 14 residues. Germline CDR1 reads MNHNY; CDR2 reads SVGAGI (reference sequence). The CDR3 DNA is TGTGCCAGCAGTTACAACAGGGCGGCCTACGAGCAGTACTTC. This sequence encodes CASSYNRAAYEQYF.

There are many counts of this clonotype. This chain connects TRBV12-3 or TRBV12-4 to TRBJ2-7; no definite D call. The CDR3 has 12 amino acids. V lost 7 bases to trimming and J lost 6 bases, with 13 bases between them. CDR3 coding DNA: TGTGCCAGCAAGATTGGACGGACCGAGCAGTACTTC. Its protein product is CASKIGRTEQYF.